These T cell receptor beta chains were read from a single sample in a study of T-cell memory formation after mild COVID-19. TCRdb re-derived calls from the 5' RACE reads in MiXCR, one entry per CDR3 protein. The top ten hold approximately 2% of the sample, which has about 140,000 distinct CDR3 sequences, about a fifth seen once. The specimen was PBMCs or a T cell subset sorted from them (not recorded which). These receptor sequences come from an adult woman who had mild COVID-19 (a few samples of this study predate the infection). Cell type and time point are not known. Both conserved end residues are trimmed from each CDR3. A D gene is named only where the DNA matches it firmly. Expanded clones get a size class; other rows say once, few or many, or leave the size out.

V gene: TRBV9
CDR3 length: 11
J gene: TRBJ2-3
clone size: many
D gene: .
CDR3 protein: ASSVRTTDTQY

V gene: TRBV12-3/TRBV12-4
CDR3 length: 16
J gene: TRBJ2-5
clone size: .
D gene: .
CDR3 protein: ASSFGDRMLLGQETQY

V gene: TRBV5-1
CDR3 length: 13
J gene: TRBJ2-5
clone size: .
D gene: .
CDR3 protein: ASSLEGPDSGTQY

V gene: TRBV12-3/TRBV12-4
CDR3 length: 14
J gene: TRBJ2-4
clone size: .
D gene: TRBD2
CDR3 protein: ASSFGLAVAKNIQY

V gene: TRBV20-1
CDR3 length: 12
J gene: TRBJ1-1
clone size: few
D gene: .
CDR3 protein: SAMRVSLHTEAF

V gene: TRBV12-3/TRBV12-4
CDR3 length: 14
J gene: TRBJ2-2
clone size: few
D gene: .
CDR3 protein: ASSLVLDGHTGELF

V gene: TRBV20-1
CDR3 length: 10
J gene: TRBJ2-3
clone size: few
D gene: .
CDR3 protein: SARLAGDTQY

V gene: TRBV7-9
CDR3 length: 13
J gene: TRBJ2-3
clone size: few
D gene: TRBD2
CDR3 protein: ASSLGGLATDTQY

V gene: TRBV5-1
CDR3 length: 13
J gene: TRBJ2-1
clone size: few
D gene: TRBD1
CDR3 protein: ASSPGTGLINEQF

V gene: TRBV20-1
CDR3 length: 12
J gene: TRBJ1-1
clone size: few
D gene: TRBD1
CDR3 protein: SAYRRGQDTEAF

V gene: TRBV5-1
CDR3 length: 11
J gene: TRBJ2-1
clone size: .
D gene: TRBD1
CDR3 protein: ASSLGDRAYQF

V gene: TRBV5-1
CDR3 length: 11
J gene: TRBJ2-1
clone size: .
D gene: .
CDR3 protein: ASRREADNEQF

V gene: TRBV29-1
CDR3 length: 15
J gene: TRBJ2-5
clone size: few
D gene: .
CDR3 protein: SVESPSGSKYQETQY

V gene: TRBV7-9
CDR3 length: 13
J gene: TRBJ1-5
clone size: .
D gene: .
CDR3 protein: ASSLEGISNQPQH

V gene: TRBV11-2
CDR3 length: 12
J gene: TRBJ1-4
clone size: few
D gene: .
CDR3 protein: ASSFSSGSEKLF

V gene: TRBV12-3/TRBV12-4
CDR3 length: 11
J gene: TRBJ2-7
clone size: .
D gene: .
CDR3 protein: ATNKQQGYEQY

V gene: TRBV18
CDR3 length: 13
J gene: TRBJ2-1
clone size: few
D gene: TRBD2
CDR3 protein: ASSRTSGIYNEQF

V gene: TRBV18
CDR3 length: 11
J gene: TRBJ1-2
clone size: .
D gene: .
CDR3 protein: ASSPLEAYGYT

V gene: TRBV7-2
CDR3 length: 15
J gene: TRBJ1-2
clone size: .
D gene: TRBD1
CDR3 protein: ASSLDAGQGLTYGYT

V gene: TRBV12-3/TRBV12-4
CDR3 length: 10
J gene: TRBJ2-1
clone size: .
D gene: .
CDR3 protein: ASRLLGHEQF

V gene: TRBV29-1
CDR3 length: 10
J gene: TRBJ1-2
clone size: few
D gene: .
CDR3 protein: SVVYPNYGYT

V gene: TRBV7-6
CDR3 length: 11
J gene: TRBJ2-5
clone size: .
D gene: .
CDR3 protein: ASSFAGTETQY

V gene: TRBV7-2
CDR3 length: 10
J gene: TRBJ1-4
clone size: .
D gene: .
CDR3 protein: ASSLEVGKLF

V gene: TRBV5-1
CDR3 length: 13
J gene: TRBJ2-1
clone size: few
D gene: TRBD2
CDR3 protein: ASSLEYGTSTEQF